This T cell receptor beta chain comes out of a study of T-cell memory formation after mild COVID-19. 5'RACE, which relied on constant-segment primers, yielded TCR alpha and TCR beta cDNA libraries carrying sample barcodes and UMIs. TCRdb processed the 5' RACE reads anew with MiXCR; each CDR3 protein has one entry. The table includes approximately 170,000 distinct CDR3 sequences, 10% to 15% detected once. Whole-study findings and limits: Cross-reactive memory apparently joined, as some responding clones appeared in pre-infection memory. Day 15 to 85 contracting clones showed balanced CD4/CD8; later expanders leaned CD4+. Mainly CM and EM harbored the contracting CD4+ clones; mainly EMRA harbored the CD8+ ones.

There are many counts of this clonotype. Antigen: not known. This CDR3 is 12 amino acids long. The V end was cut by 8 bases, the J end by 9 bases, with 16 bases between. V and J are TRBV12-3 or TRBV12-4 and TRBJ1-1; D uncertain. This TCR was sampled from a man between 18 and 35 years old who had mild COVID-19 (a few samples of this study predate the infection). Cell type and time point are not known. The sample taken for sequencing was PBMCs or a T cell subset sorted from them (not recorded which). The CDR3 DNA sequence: TGTGCCAGCCCAACTGCCGGGAGTAAAGCTTTCTTT. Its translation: CASPTAGSKAFF.